These 13 T cell receptor beta chains originate from one sample sequenced in a study of shared clonotypes between healthy human individuals. Clones were read by immunoSEQ multiplex PCR, and TCRdb kept only the in-frame ones, dropping some. The sample has over 2 million clones; just under 95% are singletons. Source material: naive CD4+ T cells from PBMCs. Noted subset: CD45RA+ positively selected. The receptors come from a man between 18 and 29 years old in good health. Some clones in this sample may be carry-over from other donors' samples.

In its sample, this clone was seen once. The chain employs TRBV5-6 and TRBJ1-1; TRBD1 matches at 12 bases. The V and J ends lost 4 bases and 3 bases, in that order; junction bases with no gene match: 7. Per germline, CDR1 SGHDT and CDR2 YYEEEE. The CDR3 is made up of 16 amino acids. The CDR3 DNA sequence: TGTGCCAGCAGCGCCGGGACAGGGGGCCGGGACACTGAAGCTTTCTTT. Translation gives CASSAGTGGRDTEAFF.

The V and J genes are TRBV28 and TRBJ1-4, with D possibly TRBD1 on 5 matching bases. CDR1 MDHEN and CDR2 SYDVKM come from the germline V gene. This CDR3 has 15 amino acids. V was trimmed by 3 bases and J by 6 bases, leaving 14 bases between them. The CDR3 nucleotides read TGTGCCAGCAGTTTTTCGGGGCCCGGGGATGAAAAACTGTTTTTT. This encodes CASSFSGPGDEKLFF.

The J gene is TRBJ1-2, the V gene TRBV18; 10 bases align to TRBD1. From germline, CDR1 is KGHSH and CDR2 LQKENI. The CDR3 covers 15 residues. V gave up 3 bases and J gave up 5 bases; unmatched junction bases: 6. DNA of the CDR3: TGTGCCAGCTCACCGGAGACAGGGGGCTATTATGGCTACACCTTC. It translates to CASSPETGGYYGYTF. The full variable domain, completed using reference TRBV18 and TRBJ1-2, is NAGVMQNPRHLVRRRGQEARLRCSPMKGHSHVYWYRQLPEEGLKFMVYLQKENIIDESGMPKERFSAEFPKEGPSILRIQQVVRGDSAAYFCASSPETGGYYGYTFGSGTRLTVV.

The chain uses TRBV4-1 and TRBJ1-4, with D unresolved. This CDR3 has 17 residues. Germline V CDR1 and CDR2: MGHRA, YSYEKL. The V end lost 2 bases, the J end lost 4 bases, and 17 bases lay between the germline ends. The CDR3 sequence: CASSQPLRGRGNEKLFF. The CDR3 DNA reads TGCGCCAGCAGCCAACCCCTTCGGGGTCGGGGTAATGAAAAACTGTTTTTT.

The chain joins TRBV30 to TRBJ2-2; D is ambiguous. The CDR3 runs 13 residues. Looked up from germline, CDR1 is GTSNPN and CDR2 is SVGIG (reference sequence). Trimming stripped 3 bases from V and 6 bases from J, with 11 bases between. The CDR3 DNA sequence: TGTGCCTGGAGCCCGGCAGGCGCCGGGGAGCTGTTTTTT. Protein product: CAWSPAGAGELFF.

The chain uses TRBV5-1 and TRBJ1-2, with 7 bases that match TRBD1. From germline, CDR1 is SGHRS and CDR2 YFSETQ. This CDR3 has 13 amino acids. CDR3 nucleotides: TGCGCAACCAGACAGGGAGGCGACTATGGCTACACCTTC. Protein product: CATRQGGDYGYTF.

This chain uses TRBV7-9 with TRBJ1-1, with D unclear. The CDR3 covers 14 residues. Germline lookup yields CDR1 SEHNR and CDR2 FQNEAQ (reference sequence). V lost 4 bases to trimming and J lost 4 bases, with 13 bases between them. The DNA for the CDR3 is TGTGCCAGCAGCTCGACAAGCTTTAGCACTGAAGCTTTCTTT. Translation gives CASSSTSFSTEAFF.

This clone occurred once. The same CDR3 also results from other DNA sequences found in this sample. The chain recombines TRBV5-1 with TRBJ2-5; the D gene is possibly TRBD1 (6 bases). This CDR3 is built from 13 residues. The V and J ends lost 5 bases and 5 bases respectively, with 13 bases between them. Per the germline V gene, CDR1 is SGHRS and CDR2 is YFSETQ. Here the CDR3 DNA reads TGCGCCAGCAGTTTCCCAGGGGAGGAGACCCAGTACTTC. Its translation: CASSFPGEETQYF. The entire variable domain, with the rest obtained from reference TRBV5-1 and TRBJ2-5, is as follows: KAGVTQTPRYLIKTRGQQVTLSCSPISGHRSVSWYQQTPGQGLQFLFEYFSETQRNKGNFPGRFSGRQFSNSRSEMNVSTLELGDSALYLCASSFPGEETQYFGPGTRLLVL.

This clone has only one observation. This rearrangement joins TRBV7-2 to TRBJ2-7, with 13 bases identical to TRBD2. There are 19 residues in the CDR3. Germline CDR1 reads SGHTA; CDR2 reads FQGNSA. The J segment lost 6 bases and the V segment lost 5 bases, leaving 19 bases of the junction unmatched. The CDR3 nucleotides are TGTGCCAGCAGCCCCCTCCGAACTAGCGGGAGGGCCAGGGCCTCCGAGCAGTACTTC. This translates into CASSPLRTSGRARASEQYF.

V usage is TRBV19 and J usage is TRBJ2-7; either TRBD1 or TRBD2 may fit D (5 bases each). V lost 5 bases, J lost 0 bases, and 14 bases lay in between. The CDR3 sequence is 15 residues long. Germline V gene data show CDR1 as LNHDA and CDR2 as SQIVND (reference sequence). Written as DNA, the CDR3 is TGTGCCAGTAGTGTGAGGGACGGTAGCTCCTACGAGCAGTACTTC. Amino acid sequence: CASSVRDGSSYEQYF. Full variable domain (missing parts from reference TRBV19 and TRBJ2-7): DGGITQSPKYLFRKEGQNVTLSCEQNLNHDAMYWYRQDPGQGLRLIYYSQIVNDFQKGDIAEGYSVSREKKESFPLTVTSAQKNPTAFYLCASSVRDGSSYEQYFGPGTRLTVT.

Remarks on this clone: Other nucleotide sequences from this sample produce the same CDR3. The chain carries TRBV5-5 and TRBJ2-7; unclear D gene. V lost 5 bases and J lost 3, with 12 bases in between. This CDR3 has 13 amino acids. Germline V gives CDR1 SGHKS, CDR2 YYEKEE (reference sequence). The CDR3 loop reads CASSLGRSYEQYF. As DNA, the CDR3 is TGTGCCAGCAGTCTAGGACGGAGCTACGAGCAGTACTTC.

The chain links TRBV4-3 to TRBJ2-7, with no clear D. The germline V gene has CDR1 LGHNA and CDR2 YSLEER. The CDR3 consists of 13 residues. V was cut by 0 bases and J by 5 bases, with 8 bases left in between. The CDR3 is CASSQEVNHEQYF. The CDR3, as DNA: TGCGCCAGCAGCCAAGAGGTGAACCACGAGCAGTACTTC.

The J gene is TRBJ1-5, the V gene TRBV9, with TRBD1 as a possible D gene (5 bases). Germline CDR1 reads SGDLS; CDR2 reads YYNGEE. V lost 1 base and J 1 base, leaving 9 bases between the germline ends. The CDR3 has 15 amino acids. CDR3 nucleotide sequence: TGTGCCAGCAGCGTAAGGGGAAGAAGCAATCAGCCCCAGCATTTT. Its translation is CASSVRGRSNQPQHF.